The rows below give T cell receptor beta chains drawn from one sample of a study of T cells after somatic rescue of genetic block. Using immunoSEQ multiplex PCR, the repertoire was profiled, and TCRdb retains in-frame clones only, with some absent. This sample has 110,000 or so clones, with about nine tenths found just once. The sequenced material came from peripheral blood mononuclear cells (PBMCs). These TCRs come from a young woman. The CDR3 runs from the conserved cysteine through the conserved F or W. A D gene is named only where the DNA matches it firmly. Size tells how often a clone was seen (once, few, many) or the class of an expanded clone, and some rows leave it out.

NA	NA	TRBV27	TRBJ1-6	15	TGTGCCAGCAGTTGGAGTAGCTCCTATAATTCACCCCTCCACTTT	CASSWSSSYNSPLHF
NA	TRBD1	TRBV4-2	TRBJ1-2	16	TGTGCCAGCAGCCAACAAGGACAGGCCTTTTCTTATGGCTACACCTTC	CASSQQGQAFSYGYTF
NA	NA	TRBV6-5	TRBJ1-2	13	TGTGCCAGCAGTTATGGGGGGCCAGATGGCTACACCTTC	CASSYGGPDGYTF
once	NA	TRBV15	TRBJ1-1	12	TGTGCCACCAGCAGACAGAACACTGAAGCTTTCTTT	CATSRQNTEAFF
NA	NA	TRBV10-3	TRBJ2-1	14	TGTGCCATCAGTGAGGGGCTCACATACAATGAGCAGTTCTTC	CAISEGLTYNEQFF
NA	NA	TRBV11-3	TRBJ1-6	16	TGTGCCAGCAAGAATAGTAAGGGCTCCTATAATTCACCCCTCCACTTT	CASKNSKGSYNSPLHF
NA	TRBD1	TRBV2	TRBJ2-7	15	TGTGCCAGCAGTTCTAACAGGGGGCGTGTATACGAGCAGTACTTC	CASSSNRGRVYEQYF
NA	NA	TRBV5-1	TRBJ2-7	13	TGCGCCAGCAGCTTCGGGACTGTAGACGAGCAGTACTTC	CASSFGTVDEQYF
NA	NA	TRBV2	TRBJ2-5	13	TGTGCCAGCAGTGAAGCGGGACTCGGGACCCAGTACTTC	CASSEAGLGTQYF
NA	TRBD1	TRBV6-5	TRBJ2-5	14	TGTGCCACGTCGGGACAGGGCCGGGGGGAGACCCAGTACTTC	CATSGQGRGETQYF
NA	NA	TRBV30	TRBJ1-1	13	TGTGCCTGGAGGGGGCAGGGGAACACTGAAGCTTTCTTT	CAWRGQGNTEAFF
NA	NA	TRBV7-8	TRBJ1-1	14	TGTGCCAGCCTGACCCCGGGACAGAACACTGAAGCTTTCTTT	CASLTPGQNTEAFF
NA	NA	TRBV30	TRBJ2-5	12	TGTGCCTGGACAGGCACCCAAGAGACCCAGTACTTC	CAWTGTQETQYF
NA	NA	TRBV19	TRBJ2-6	17	TGTGCCAGTAGTATAGATCCCTGGAGCTCTGGGGCCAACGTCCTGACTTTC	CASSIDPWSSGANVLTF
NA	NA	TRBV6-5	TRBJ1-4	14	TGTGCCAGCAGTTACGGGGCAGTGCCTGAAAAACTGTTTTTT	CASSYGAVPEKLFF
NA	NA	TRBV6-5	TRBJ1-2	14	TGTGCCAGCAGTGGGGGACCCCAGGACTATGGCTACACCTTC	CASSGGPQDYGYTF